Below are 28 T cell receptor beta chains sequenced from a single sample in a study of T cell changes during pregnancy in multiple sclerosis. TCRdb's copy holds only in-frame clones and misses some; the assay was immunoSEQ multiplex PCR. The sample lists tens of thousands of clones; approximately 92% were seen once. This specimen consisted of CD8+ T cells from peripheral blood mononuclear cells, obtained in the second trimester of pregnancy. These receptors came from a female donor with multiple sclerosis, enrolled in a pregnancy study.

This chain connects TRBV7-9 to TRBJ1-1, with unresolved D. Trimming left V 5 bases short and J 2 bases short, with 9 bases between. This CDR3 spans 13 amino acids. CDR1 SEHNR and CDR2 FQNEAQ come from the germline V gene (reference sequence). CDR3 nucleotide sequence: TGTGCCAGCAGCCAGCAACTAAACACTGAAGCTTTCTTT. Residues: CASSQQLNTEAFF.

This clone was seen a handful of times. The V and J genes are TRBV28 and TRBJ1-1, with D unresolved. CDR1 is MDHEN, CDR2 SYDVKM, per germline. This CDR3 is 13 amino acids long. V was pared by 3 bases and J by 1 base, with 6 bases between. CDR3 DNA: TGTGCCAGCAGTTTTTCAGGGAACACTGAAGCTTTCTTT. This sequence encodes CASSFSGNTEAFF. Full variable domain (missing parts from reference TRBV28 and TRBJ1-1): DVKVTQSSRYLVKRTGEKVFLECVQDMDHENMFWYRQDPGLGLRLIYFSYDVKMKEKGDIPEGYSVSREKKERFSLILESASTNQTSMYLCASSFSGNTEAFFGQGTRLTVV.

The V gene is TRBV9, the J gene TRBJ1-4; D gene ambiguous. This CDR3 contains 13 residues. Trimming removed 4 bases at V and 8 bases at J, with 12 bases between. Germline V lookup: CDR1 SGDLS, CDR2 YYNGEE. CDR3 nucleotides: TGTGCCAGCAGCCCTTCCGGGAAGGAAAAACTGTTTTTT. Encoded protein: CASSPSGKEKLFF.

This chain links TRBV28 with TRBJ2-1; 10 bases fit TRBD2. The germline CDR1 and CDR2 sequences are MDHEN and SYDVKM. The CDR3 spans 14 residues. With 6 bases clipped from V and 6 bases from J, the junction kept 5 bases outside the gene matches. The chain's CDR3 is CASSPGLAFNEQFF. The CDR3 nucleotides are TGTGCCAGCAGCCCGGGACTAGCGTTCAATGAGCAGTTCTTC.

V is TRBV7-9 and J is TRBJ2-1; possibly TRBD2 for D (5 bases). The V gene's germline CDR1 is SEHNR and CDR2 FQNEAQ (reference sequence). Trimming left V 9 bases short and J 2 bases short, with 8 bases between. This CDR3 region has 12 residues. CDR3 region: CASSATYNEQFF. Here the CDR3 DNA reads TGTGCCAGTAGCGCGACCTACAATGAGCAGTTCTTC.

CDR3 in DNA: TGTGCCAGCAGCCCTTTAGGGGCTAGCGGGAGCCCCACCTACAATGAGCAGTTCTTC. This gives the protein CASSPLGASGSPTYNEQFF. V usage is TRBV7-8 and J usage is TRBJ2-1; 10 bases are a match to TRBD2. The length of the CDR3 is 19 residues. J gave up 2 bases and V 5 bases, and 15 bases lay outside the gene matches. CDR1 and CDR2 from the germline V gene are SGHVS and FQNEAQ.

J is TRBJ1-2 and V is TRBV4-1; the D is unclear. Germline CDR1 MGHRA, CDR2 YSYEKL. CDR3 length equals 14 residues. Deletions cut 0 bases from V and 7 bases from J, with 12 bases between. The CDR3 nucleotides are TGCGCCAGCAGCCAAGATTGGACTTCTGGTGGCTACACCTTC. This codes for CASSQDWTSGGYTF.

The chain couples TRBV9 to TRBJ2-1, with a weak D call TRBD2 (5 bases). The CDR3 is 16 amino acids. V dropped 0 bases and J dropped 4 bases, with 14 bases sitting between them. Germline CDR1 SGDLS, CDR2 YYNGEE. This CDR3 is CASSVGTRGTYNEQFF. DNA of the CDR3: TGTGCCAGCAGCGTAGGGACTCGAGGAACTTACAATGAGCAGTTCTTC.

J is TRBJ2-7 and V is TRBV2; 10 positions match TRBD2. V trimming: 9 bases; J trimming: 1 base; junction bases outside the gene matches: 3. The CDR3 covers 13 residues. The germline gives CDR1 SNHLY, CDR2 FYNNEI. CDR3 amino acids: CASATSGSYEQYF. CDR3 DNA sequence: TGTGCCAGTGCGACTAGCGGGTCCTACGAGCAGTACTTC.

The rearrangement uses TRBV19 and TRBJ2-1; D is unresolved. Trimming pared 0 bases from V and 9 bases from J, leaving 9 bases between. Germline lookup yields CDR1 LNHDA and CDR2 SQIVND (reference sequence). The CDR3 is made up of 13 amino acids. The CDR3 nucleotides read TGTGCCAGTAGTATAGATCAAACAGTTGAGCAGTTCTTC. As protein: CASSIDQTVEQFF. The full variable domain, with the rest looked up from reference TRBV19 and TRBJ2-1, is DGGITQSPKYLFRKEGQNVTLSCEQNLNHDAMYWYRQDPGQGLRLIYYSQIVNDFQKGDIAEGYSVSREKKESFPLTVTSAQKNPTAFYLCASSIDQTVEQFFGPGTRLTVL.

The genes are TRBV5-4 and TRBJ1-4, with a tentative D call TRBD1 (6 bases). With 4 bases removed from V and 0 bases from J, the gap between germline ends came to 19 bases. Germline V CDR1 and CDR2: SGHNT, YYREEE (reference sequence). This CDR3 is built from 18 residues. The CDR3 sequence is CASSPGQHPGTTNEKLFF. CDR3 nucleotide sequence: TGTGCCAGCAGCCCCGGACAGCACCCAGGGACAACTAATGAAAAACTGTTTTTT. Full variable domain (remainder filled in from reference TRBV5-4 and TRBJ1-4): ETGVTQSPTHLIKTRGQQVTLRCSSQSGHNTVSWYQQALGQGPQFIFQYYREEENGRGNFPPRFSGLQFPNYSSELNVNALELDDSALYLCASSPGQHPGTTNEKLFFGSGTQLSVL.

This chain uses TRBV7-9 with TRBJ1-4; 9 bases are shared with TRBD1. The CDR3 runs to 15 residues. The V and J ends lost 5 bases and 6 bases, in that order; junction bases with no gene match: 7. The germline gives CDR1 SEHNR, CDR2 FQNEAQ (reference sequence). The CDR3, as DNA: TGTGCCAGCAGCCCCCAGGACAGGGGTTATGAAAAACTGTTTTTT. Its protein product is CASSPQDRGYEKLFF. Based on the CDR3 plus reference TRBV7-9 and TRBJ1-4, the full variable domain is DTGVSQNPRHKITKRGQNVTFRCDPISEHNRLYWYRQTLGQGPEFLTYFQNEAQLEKSRLLSDRFSAERPKGSFSTLEIQRTEQGDSAMYLCASSPQDRGYEKLFFGSGTQLSVL.

V gene TRBV5-6 combines with J gene TRBJ1-5; 9 bases fit TRBD1. This CDR3 spans 17 amino acids. V was pared by 3 bases and J by 7 bases, with 14 bases of the junction left unmatched. CDR1 SGHDT and CDR2 YYEEEE come from the germline V gene. CDR3: CASSYTLGQGSSQPQHF. The CDR3, as DNA: TGTGCCAGCAGCTATACCCTGGGACAGGGATCTTCACAGCCCCAGCATTTT.

V and J are TRBV6-5 and TRBJ2-3, with 11 bases fitting TRBD2. The germline gives CDR1 MNHEY, CDR2 SVGAGI. The CDR3 sequence is 16 residues long. V lost 4 bases to trimming and J lost 4 bases; unmatched junction nucleotides: 7. Here the CDR3 DNA reads TGTGCCAGCAGTTTTCGACTAGCGGGGCCCTCAGATACGCAGTATTTT. This codes for CASSFRLAGPSDTQYF.

The chain recombines TRBV19 with TRBJ1-2; 10 bases line up with TRBD1. The J segment lost 4 bases and the V segment lost 5 bases, leaving 7 bases of the junction unmatched. The CDR3 is 15 residues long. Germline CDR1 reads LNHDA; CDR2 reads SQIVND (reference sequence). The chain's CDR3 is CASSVSGQGLYGYTF. The CDR3 bases are TGTGCCAGTAGTGTGTCGGGACAGGGGCTCTATGGCTACACCTTC. The entire variable domain, with the rest obtained from reference TRBV19 and TRBJ1-2, is as follows: DGGITQSPKYLFRKEGQNVTLSCEQNLNHDAMYWYRQDPGQGLRLIYYSQIVNDFQKGDIAEGYSVSREKKESFPLTVTSAQKNPTAFYLCASSVSGQGLYGYTFGSGTRLTVV.

This rearrangement joins TRBV4-1 to TRBJ2-3; 10 nucleotides align to TRBD2. The CDR3 length is 17 residues. The germline CDR1 and CDR2 sequences are MGHRA and YSYEKL. Trimming cost V 3 bases and J 2 bases; bases outside gene matches: 8. The CDR3 loop reads CASSQVGLAASTDTQYF. The CDR3 DNA sequence: TGCGCCAGCAGCCAGGTTGGACTAGCGGCTTCCACAGATACGCAGTATTTT.

The chain combines TRBV19 with TRBJ2-3, with D hard to call. The CDR3 has 11 amino acids. CDR1 LNHDA and CDR2 SQIVND come from the germline V gene (reference sequence). V was clipped by 11 bases and J by 0 bases, with 6 bases between them. The CDR3 region has the DNA TGTGCCGCCCGGAGCACAGATACGCAGTATTTT. Translated, it gives CAARSTDTQYF. Looking up the rest from reference TRBV19 and TRBJ2-3 gives the full variable domain: DGGITQSPKYLFRKEGQNVTLSCEQNLNHDAMYWYRQDPGQGLRLIYYSQIVNDFQKGDIAEGYSVSREKKESFPLTVTSAQKNPTAFYLCAARSTDTQYFGPGTRLTVL.

The chain joins TRBV9 to TRBJ2-3; D remains ambiguous. V was trimmed by 3 bases and J by 8 bases, leaving 7 bases between them. The CDR3 totals 11 residues. CDR1 SGDLS and CDR2 YYNGEE come from the germline V gene. This chain's CDR3 is CASSEPPTQYF. The CDR3 DNA is TGTGCCAGCAGCGAGCCGCCTACGCAGTATTTT. The variable domain in full, completed from reference TRBV9 and TRBJ2-3, reads DSGVTQTPKHLITATGQRVTLRCSPRSGDLSVYWYQQSLDQGLQFLIQYYNGEERAKGNILERFSAQQFPDLHSELNLSSLELGDSALYFCASSEPPTQYFGPGTRLTVL.

This chain uses TRBV27 with TRBJ2-1, with 8 positions matching TRBD1. Germline V gene sequence: CDR1 MNHEY, CDR2 SMNVEV (reference sequence). V lost 2 bases to trimming and J lost 1 base; unmatched junction nucleotides: 10. This CDR3 is built from 18 residues. CDR3 in DNA: TGTGCCAGCAGTTTACGCGGACAGGGAGCAGGGTCCTACAATGAGCAGTTCTTC. Protein product: CASSLRGQGAGSYNEQFF.

This clone is a singleton in its sample. Other DNA sequences from this sample encode an identical CDR3 as well. The chain employs TRBV7-9 and TRBJ2-7; D could derive from TRBD1 or TRBD2 (6 bases each). The CDR3 is made up of 12 amino acids. The germline V and J ends were trimmed by 5 bases and 6 bases, with 11 bases remaining between them. Per germline, CDR1 SEHNR and CDR2 FQNEAQ (reference sequence). The CDR3 sequence: CASSLGGGEQYF. The CDR3 DNA reads as TGTGCCAGCAGCCTAGGGGGAGGCGAGCAGTACTTC.

This chain joins TRBV6-4 and TRBJ1-2; a possible D gene is TRBD1 (5 bases). This CDR3 region has 18 residues. Per germline, CDR1 MRHNA and CDR2 SNTAGT. With 5 bases removed from V and 8 bases from J, the gap between germline ends came to 30 bases. Here the CDR3 DNA reads TGTGCCAGCAGTAGTGACACGATGGAGGAGGGGAACCTGGGCGGCTACACCTTC. Amino acids: CASSSDTMEEGNLGGYTF.

The chain carries TRBV6-5 and TRBJ2-7; 11 nucleotides align to TRBD1. CDR3 length equals 14 residues. Trimming at V came to 4 bases and at J to 2 bases, leaving 1 base not matched to a gene. Germline values: CDR1 MNHEY, CDR2 SVGAGI. CDR3 in amino acids: CASSWGQGAYEQYF. CDR3 in DNA: TGTGCCAGCAGTTGGGGACAGGGGGCCTACGAGCAGTACTTC.

The sample holds one count of this clone. V gene TRBV27 combines with J gene TRBJ2-6, with a possible D match to TRBD2 (5 bases). Germline V CDR1 and CDR2: MNHEY, SMNVEV (reference sequence). The germline V and J ends were trimmed by 2 bases and 0 bases, with 23 bases remaining between them. This CDR3 is built from 21 residues. This CDR3 is CASSLHVPPVGASSGANVLTF. Written as DNA, the CDR3 is TGTGCCAGCAGTTTACACGTCCCCCCCGTGGGAGCCTCCTCTGGGGCCAACGTCCTGACTTTC.

V usage is TRBV2 and J usage is TRBJ1-2, with D possibly matching TRBD1 (6 bases). CDR3 size: 16 residues. V was clipped by 4 bases and J by 2 bases, with 17 bases between them. The germline gives CDR1 SNHLY, CDR2 FYNNEI. For the CDR3, the DNA is TGTGCCAGCAGTGGGGGCAGGGACATCAAGAACTATGGCTACACCTTC. This sequence encodes CASSGGRDIKNYGYTF.

V is TRBV7-2 and J is TRBJ1-4; TRBD1 aligns across 7 bases. The V and J ends lost 5 bases and 8 bases, in that order; junction bases with no gene match: 17. The germline V gene encodes CDR1 SGHTA and CDR2 FQGNSA. CDR3 length: 17 amino acids. Here the CDR3 reads CASSLGKTGLIYEKLFF. CDR3 DNA sequence: TGTGCCAGCAGCCTAGGGAAGACAGGGCTAATCTACGAAAAACTGTTTTTT.

The chain's CDR3 is CASSPQLAYEQYF. In DNA, the CDR3 is TGTGCCAGTAGTCCCCAACTAGCTTACGAGCAGTACTTC. The V call is TRBV19, the J call TRBJ2-7; maybe TRBD2 (6 bases). CDR1 is LNHDA, CDR2 SQIVND, per germline (reference sequence). The V gene lost 5 bases and the J gene lost 4 bases, with 12 bases spanning the gap. The CDR3 runs to 13 residues.

The chain couples TRBV7-2 to TRBJ2-4; D is perhaps TRBD2 (7 bases). This CDR3 is built from 13 residues. Germline loops: CDR1 SGHTA, CDR2 FQGNSA. V was pared by 5 bases and J by 6 bases, with 11 bases between. CDR3 nucleotides: TGTGCCAGCAGCCGCGGGGGCAGAAACATTCAGTACTTC. Translating it yields CASSRGGRNIQYF.

This clone occurred once. The chain combines TRBV5-1 with TRBJ2-2; no definite D call. This CDR3 is 14 amino acids long. The V and J ends lost 2 bases and 4 bases respectively, with 9 bases between them. CDR1 SGHRS and CDR2 YFSETQ come from the germline V gene. CDR3 region: CASSFRSGTGELFF. The CDR3 DNA reads as TGCGCCAGCAGCTTCAGGTCCGGCACCGGGGAGCTGTTTTTT.